Shown below are 7 T cell receptor beta chains from a single sample sequenced in a study of cytomegalovirus exposure and HLA in healthy donors. Primers included in the PCR were 60 Vbeta and 13 Jbeta primers. Profiling relied on immunoSEQ multiplex PCR, and the TCRdb table lists in-frame clones only, not all of them. The sample contains 150,000 or so clones, approximately 80% of which appear only once. The sample comprised PBMCs. These receptors all stem from a woman in her forties or fifties in good health and CMV-seropositive.

In DNA, the CDR3 is TGTGCCAGCTCATTCTCCGGGACTAGCGGGTATGAGCAGTTCTTC. This codes for CASSFSGTSGYEQFF. This chain links TRBV18 with TRBJ2-1; the match to TRBD2 covers 12 bases. The trim removed 5 bases at V and 8 bases at J, leaving 7 bases unmatched. The CDR3 has 15 amino acids. From germline, CDR1 is KGHSH and CDR2 LQKENI.

This chain joins TRBV14 and TRBJ2-4; TRBD2 aligns across 8 bases. This CDR3 has 20 residues. Looked up from germline, CDR1 is SGHDN and CDR2 is FVKESK. The V and J ends lost 0 bases and 2 bases, in that order; junction bases with no gene match: 15. As DNA, the CDR3 is TGTGCCAGCAGCCAAGAACCCCCCGGGACTAGGCGTTCCACCAAAAACATTCAGTACTTC. Its protein product is CASSQEPPGTRRSTKNIQYF.

The CDR3 is CASSLEVTVNYGYTF. The CDR3 DNA reads as TGTGCCAGCAGCTTAGAAGTTACGGTCAACTATGGCTACACCTTC. The chain carries TRBV7-2 and TRBJ1-2; D uncertain. Trimming took 1 base from V and 2 from J, leaving 11 bases between them. The CDR3 length is 15 residues. Per germline, CDR1 SGHTA and CDR2 FQGNSA. The entire variable domain, with the rest obtained from reference TRBV7-2 and TRBJ1-2, is as follows: GAGVSQSPSNKVTEKGKDVELRCDPISGHTALYWYRQSLGQGLEFLIYFQGNSAPDKSGLPSDRFSAERTGGSVSTLTIQRTQQEDSAVYLCASSLEVTVNYGYTFGSGTRLTVV.

The gene calls are TRBV27 and TRBJ2-7; D is perhaps TRBD1 (6 bases). Germline CDR1 is MNHEY and CDR2 is SMNVEV (reference sequence). CDR3 length equals 15 residues. The V and J ends lost 6 bases and 4 bases respectively, with 19 bases between them. The CDR3 here is CASSLQRWGRYEQYF. CDR3 nucleotide sequence: TGTGCCAGCAGCCTCCAGCGATGGGGGCGATACGAGCAGTACTTC.

The J gene is TRBJ1-6, the V gene TRBV6-1, with D possibly being TRBD1 (6 bases). This CDR3 comprises 15 residues. V was clipped by 3 bases and J by 5 bases, with 11 bases between them. Germline CDR1 MNHNS, CDR2 SASEGT. The CDR3 DNA sequence: TGTGCCAGCAGTGATCAGGGGACGAATAATTCACCCCTCCACTTT. Translated: CASSDQGTNNSPLHF.

In this sample, this clone turned up a few times. V gene TRBV9 combines with J gene TRBJ2-7, with D tentatively TRBD1 (5 bases). This CDR3 is built from 11 residues. V lost 4 bases and J lost 5, with 7 bases in between. Germline CDR1 reads SGDLS; CDR2 reads YYNGEE. CDR3 sequence (DNA): TGTGCCAGCAGCTCAGGGAACGAGCAGTACTTC. Translated, it gives CASSSGNEQYF.

This clone was observed a few times. Other DNA sequences in this specimen translate into the identical CDR3. The chain carries TRBV12-5 and TRBJ2-2; no clear D. This CDR3 region has 13 residues. Looked up from germline, CDR1 is LGHNT and CDR2 is FRNRAP. With 6 bases removed from V and 3 bases from J, the gap between germline ends came to 8 bases. CDR3 amino acids: CASGRDYTGELFF. CDR3 nucleotides: TGTGCTAGTGGCCGCGACTACACCGGGGAGCTGTTTTTT.